This TCR beta chain is from a study of blood T cells in healthy people across ages. Only a few counts were recorded for this clonotype. What it binds is unknown. The germline V gene encodes CDR1 SNHLY and CDR2 FYNNEI. This CDR3 is built from 14 residues. The V gene lost 7 bases and the J gene lost 4 bases, with 14 bases spanning the gap. Per sample, at least 5.5 micrograms of total RNA were extracted. For the second PCR, which ran for about 6 to 11 cycles, a sample-barcoded 5' primer and a J-beta primer mix were used. TCRdb ran MiXCR on the 5' RACE reads and lists one entry per CDR3 protein. The top ten hold around 21% of the sample, which has some 730,000 distinct CDR3 sequences, 22% seen once. Study results and limitations: As naive T cell percentage varied, TCR beta diversity correlated strongly with it. It was the long-lived donors that had more naive CD4+ cells and higher diversity than aged donors.

The sequence came from a man between 65 and 85 years old in good health. The chain has TRBV2 and TRBJ1-5; no clear D gene. Sequences were obtained from blood. CDR3 DNA sequence: TGTGCCAGCATGGTACAACGTAGTAATCAGCCCCAGCATTTT. As protein: CASMVQRSNQPQHF.